This passage covers 24 T cell receptor beta chains from one sample sequenced in a study of blood T cells in healthy people across ages. Sample-barcoded 5' priming and a J-beta primer mix drove a second PCR of about 6 to 12 cycles. TCRdb used MiXCR to reprocess the 5' RACE reads, holding one entry per CDR3 protein. The sample lists hundreds of thousands of distinct CDR3 sequences, roughly 32% occurring once. Sequencing was performed on blood. These receptors were obtained from a woman of 80 years or more in good health.

This clonotype was counted many times. This chain connects TRBV6-5 to TRBJ2-3; TRBD1 might be the D (5 bases). V shed 5 bases and J shed 0 bases, with 12 bases lying between them. The CDR3 is 15 residues long. Germline V lookup: CDR1 MNHEY, CDR2 SVGAGI. The CDR3 sequence is CASSIGHPSTDTQYF. In nucleotides, the CDR3 is TGTGCCAGCAGTATAGGACACCCTAGCACAGATACGCAGTATTTT.

This clonotype has a count of ten or more. V gene TRBV4-2 combines with J gene TRBJ1-2; D ambiguous. CDR1 and CDR2 from the germline V gene are LGHNA and YNFKEQ. This CDR3 is 13 amino acids long. V was trimmed by 5 bases and J by 9 bases, leaving 16 bases between them. The CDR3, as DNA: TGTGCCAGCAGCAGGACTGATGGGGATCGCTACACCTTC. Its translation is CASSRTDGDRYTF.

V is TRBV7-2 and J is TRBJ2-1, with D maybe TRBD2 (6 bases). Trimming pared 0 bases from V and 10 bases from J, leaving 22 bases between. This CDR3 is 17 amino acids long. CDR1 SGHTA and CDR2 FQGNSA come from the germline V gene. The CDR3 nucleotides read TGTGCCAGCAGCTTAGCGGGAGGCGGTGTAACCTTCGGAGAGCAGTTCTTC. It yields the protein CASSLAGGGVTFGEQFF.

The table lists this clonotype with a count of one. J is TRBJ2-7 and V is TRBV7-3; 9 bases align to TRBD2. This CDR3 spans 15 amino acids. V lost 5 bases to trimming and J lost 3 bases; unmatched junction nucleotides: 8. Per germline, CDR1 SGHTA and CDR2 FQGTGA. The CDR3 bases are TGTGCCAGCAGCCTCTCAGCGGGAGGACTCTACGAGCAGTACTTC. Translating it yields CASSLSAGGLYEQYF.

This clonotype has at least ten counts. The chain recombines TRBV2 with TRBJ2-1, with 9 positions matching TRBD2. J was trimmed by 4 bases and V by 0 bases; bases with no gene match: 1. CDR3 length: 15 residues. From germline, CDR1 is SNHLY and CDR2 FYNNEI. This CDR3 reads CASSEAAGGYNEQFF. The CDR3 DNA is TGTGCCAGCAGTGAAGCAGCGGGGGGTTACAATGAGCAGTTCTTC.

This clonotype was seen only once. Mismatch with germline at one junction end may stem from a read error. The chain couples TRBV5-6 to TRBJ2-2, with 7 positions matching TRBD1. Germline values: CDR1 SGHDT, CDR2 YYEEEE. The CDR3 consists of 15 residues. The chain's CDR3 is CASNLGQFITGELFF. Written as DNA, the CDR3 is TGTGCCAGCAACCTGGGACAGTTCATTACCGGGGAGTTGTTTTTT.

This clonotype was seen a handful of times. The chain links TRBV29-1 to TRBJ1-1; a weak D match, TRBD1 (6 bases). The V gene lost 4 bases and the J gene lost 1 base, with 13 bases spanning the gap. CDR3 size: 14 residues. CDR1 and CDR2 from the germline V gene are SQVTM and ANQGSEA. The CDR3 loop is CSVAYGQPNTEAFF. The CDR3 DNA is TGCAGCGTTGCCTACGGACAGCCGAACACTGAAGCTTTCTTT.

This clonotype was found many times. This may arise from a read error, as a much more abundant clone is one base away. The gene calls are TRBV7-8 and TRBJ2-7; TRBD1 matches 10 bases. Trimming took 4 bases from V and 7 from J; bases not matched to a gene: 7. Per germline, CDR1 SGHVS and CDR2 FQNEAQ. This CDR3 has 14 amino acids. CDR3 residues: CASSWGTGAGEQYF. The CDR3 bases are TGTGCCAGCAGCTGGGGGACAGGGGCTGGTGAGCAGTACTTC.

This clonotype turned up a few times. This chain joins TRBV12-3 or TRBV12-4 and TRBJ1-4; TRBD1 matches at 10 bases. CDR3 length equals 13 residues. After removal of 5 bases from V and 11 bases from J, the junction contained 5 bases not matched to a gene. The CDR3 nucleotides are TGTGCCAGCAGTCAACGGACAGGGGGTAAACTGTTTTTT. Translation gives CASSQRTGGKLFF.

This clonotype was counted a few times. This chain links TRBV6-2 or TRBV6-3 with TRBJ1-5; perhaps TRBD1 as D (6 bases). Germline V gives CDR1 MNHEY, CDR2 SVGEGT. The CDR3 has 15 residues. Trimming left V 8 bases short and J 0 bases short, with 14 bases between. CDR3 in DNA: TGTGCCAGCGCCTACTACAGGGCTAGCAATCAGCCCCAGCATTTT. Its protein product is CASAYYRASNQPQHF.

The chain recombines TRBV6-1 with TRBJ1-2, with D perhaps TRBD1 (5 bases). The CDR3 contains 13 residues. V gave up 5 bases and J gave up 4 bases, with 11 bases separating them. Per germline, CDR1 MNHNS and CDR2 SASEGT. In DNA, the CDR3 is TGTGCCAGCAGTTCCCAGGGATCCTATGGCTACACCTTC. This translates into CASSSQGSYGYTF.

A few counts support this clonotype. The genes are TRBV20-1 and TRBJ1-5; maybe TRBD1 (5 bases). Germline V lookup: CDR1 DFQATT, CDR2 SNEGSKA (reference sequence). This CDR3 comprises 12 residues. The V end lost 5 bases, the J end lost 13 bases, and 18 bases lay between the germline ends. The CDR3 here is CSAGMDGGGQHF. As DNA, the CDR3 is TGCAGTGCTGGTATGGACGGGGGAGGGCAGCATTTT.

The table lists this clonotype with many counts. The chain employs TRBV6-1 and TRBJ2-5, with D unresolved. This CDR3 comprises 11 residues. Germline V gene data show CDR1 as MNHNS and CDR2 as SASEGT. The germline V and J ends were trimmed by 2 bases and 8 bases, with 6 bases remaining between them. CDR3 protein: CASSERITQYF. CDR3 nucleotide sequence: TGTGCCAGCAGTGAACGGATTACCCAGTACTTC.

This clonotype was seen many times. The chain joins TRBV29-1 to TRBJ2-1, with D perhaps TRBD1 or TRBD2 (6 bases each). With 7 bases removed from V and 8 bases from J, the gap between germline ends came to 21 bases. Germline lookup yields CDR1 SQVTM and CDR2 ANQGSEA. This CDR3 is 14 amino acids long. The CDR3 loop is CSAPARGPWDEQFF. As DNA, the CDR3 is TGCAGCGCTCCCGCCCGGGGGCCTTGGGATGAGCAGTTCTTC.

The genes are TRBV5-1 and TRBJ1-3; tentative D call: TRBD1 (6 bases). Per germline, CDR1 SGHRS and CDR2 YFSETQ. This CDR3 contains 14 residues. V was trimmed by 4 bases and J by 3 bases, leaving 11 bases between them. The DNA of the CDR3 is TGCGCCAGCAGCGCCGGGACACTTGGAAACACCATATATTTT. Translating it yields CASSAGTLGNTIYF. The whole variable domain, filled in from reference TRBV5-1 and TRBJ1-3, reads KAGVTQTPRYLIKTRGQQVTLSCSPISGHRSVSWYQQTPGQGLQFLFEYFSETQRNKGNFPGRFSGRQFSNSRSEMNVSTLELGDSALYLCASSAGTLGNTIYFGEGSWLTVV.

The chain carries TRBV4-1 and TRBJ2-2; tentatively, D is TRBD2 (6 bases). The germline CDR1 and CDR2 sequences are MGHRA and YSYEKL. This CDR3 region has 15 residues. With 3 bases removed from V and 5 bases from J, the gap between germline ends came to 13 bases. Here the CDR3 DNA reads TGCGCCAGCAGCCACGGGGGACTGAGTACCGGGGAGCTGTTTTTT. It encodes CASSHGGLSTGELFF.

For this clonotype: A read error may account for a junction end that differs from germline. CDR3 protein: CASSRSGNAEAFF. CDR3 bases: TGTGCCAGCAGCCGATCTGGGAACGCTGAAGCTTTCTTT. The chain is built from TRBV3-1 and TRBJ1-1; D not certain. The CDR3 consists of 13 residues. Germline CDR1 LGHDT, CDR2 YNNKEL (reference sequence).

This clonotype showed up just a few times. This chain connects TRBV6-2 or TRBV6-3 to TRBJ2-7, with 7 positions matching TRBD2. With V trimmed by 1 base and J by 3 bases, 0 bases remained unmatched. The CDR3 spans 13 residues. Germline V gene sequence: CDR1 MNHEY, CDR2 SVGEGT. Written as DNA, the CDR3 is TGTGCCAGCAGTTACTTAGCGGGCTACGAGCAGTACTTC. It yields the protein CASSYLAGYEQYF.

In DNA, the CDR3 is TGTGCCACCGGTAATTTGGGCCGGGAGACCCAGTACTTC. Its protein is CATGNLGRETQYF. J is TRBJ2-5 and V is TRBV24-1; D gene uncertain. The CDR3 runs to 13 residues. Trimming removed 9 bases at V and 5 bases at J, with 15 bases between. Germline V CDR1 and CDR2: KGHDR, SFDVKD.

This clonotype was detected a few times. This sequence joins TRBV28 and TRBJ1-1; a possible D gene is TRBD1 (6 bases). Germline-derived CDR1 and CDR2 are MDHEN and SYDVKM. V was pared by 7 bases and J by 7 bases, with 22 bases between. There are 15 residues in the CDR3. CDR3 in DNA: TGTGCCAGCACAAGGGGAGGGGGGGGATCTATTGAAGCTTTCTTT. It is translated as CASTRGGGGSIEAFF.

This chain joins TRBV7-9 and TRBJ2-7; the D gene is possibly TRBD2 (6 bases). This CDR3 has 17 amino acids. Per the germline V gene, CDR1 is SEHNR and CDR2 is FQNEAQ (reference sequence). V gave up 5 bases and J gave up 0 bases, with 20 bases separating them. CDR3 sequence reads: CASSPRRGSFSSYEQYF. CDR3 sequence (DNA): TGTGCCAGCAGCCCGCGGAGGGGTTCCTTCAGCTCCTACGAGCAGTACTTC.

Only a few counts were recorded for this clonotype. V usage is TRBV3-1 and J usage is TRBJ2-1; D may be TRBD1 or TRBD2 (5 bases each). Germline values: CDR1 LGHDT, CDR2 YNNKEL (reference sequence). This CDR3 comprises 15 residues. V lost 0 bases to trimming and J lost 6 bases, with 12 bases between them. As DNA, the CDR3 is TGTGCCAGCAGCCAAGATAGGGACCTCTCCAATGAGCAGTTCTTC. It specifies CASSQDRDLSNEQFF.

This clonotype was picked up many times. This rearrangement joins TRBV4-1 to TRBJ2-7; TRBD2 matches at 8 bases. The CDR3 runs to 16 residues. CDR1 MGHRA and CDR2 YSYEKL come from the germline V gene. V gave up 1 base and J gave up 7 bases; unmatched junction bases: 12. The chain's CDR3 is CASSQGEGSGAWEQYF. The CDR3, as DNA: TGCGCCAGCAGCCAAGGGGAAGGTAGCGGGGCCTGGGAGCAGTACTTC.

The V and J genes are TRBV5-1 and TRBJ1-4; the match to TRBD1 covers 7 bases. Germline CDR1 and CDR2: SGHRS and YFSETQ. The CDR3 is made up of 16 amino acids. V shed 3 bases and J 8 bases; nucleotides not matched to a gene: 13. The CDR3 coding sequence is TGCGCCAGCAGCTCGCCGGGGACAGACTTTCAGGAAAAACTGTTTTTT. Its translation is CASSSPGTDFQEKLFF.